These 18 T cell receptor beta chains came from one sample sequenced in a study of CD8 T cells in Susac syndrome. Reverse transcription of 0.5 to 1 ug RNA was carried out with random hexamers. Via MiXCR, TCRdb re-called the immunoSEQ multiplex PCR reads, giving one row per CDR3 protein. The data show some 130,000 distinct CDR3 sequences, with approximately 79% seen just once and roughly 0.5% held by the top ten. Sequenced: CD8+ T cells from PBMCs. These receptors all stem from a human donor with multiple sclerosis.

This chain links TRBV4-2 with TRBJ2-1; tentative D call: TRBD2 (5 bases). The CDR3 has 17 amino acids. V lost 5 bases, J lost 5 bases, and 22 bases lay in between. Germline V gene lookup returns CDR1 LGHNA and CDR2 YNFKEQ. The CDR3: CASSVLLGREGNNEQFF. CDR3 in DNA: TGTGCCAGCAGCGTTTTACTTGGACGGGAAGGCAACAATGAGCAGTTCTTC.

CDR3: CASSLALGTEQFF. CDR3 in DNA: TGTGCCAGCAGCTTAGCGCTCGGGACAGAGCAGTTCTTC. This sequence joins TRBV7-9 and TRBJ2-1; possible D gene TRBD1, 6 bases. V was cut by 0 bases and J by 10 bases, with 10 bases left in between. CDR1 and CDR2 (germline): SEHNR, FQNEAQ (reference sequence). The CDR3 is made up of 13 amino acids. The complete variable domain, with remaining parts taken from reference TRBV7-9 and TRBJ2-1, reads DTGVSQNPRHKITKRGQNVTFRCDPISEHNRLYWYRQTLGQGPEFLTYFQNEAQLEKSRLLSDRFSAERPKGSFSTLEIQRTEQGDSAMYLCASSLALGTEQFFGPGTRLTVL.

The rearrangement joins TRBV5-5 to TRBJ2-1, with 8 bases matching TRBD2. This CDR3 has 15 residues. Germline V lookup: CDR1 SGHKS, CDR2 YYEKEE (reference sequence). V was pared by 0 bases and J by 6 bases, with 5 bases of the junction left unmatched. This CDR3 reads CASSLVLAGPNEQFF. The CDR3 DNA follows: TGTGCCAGCAGCTTGGTATTAGCGGGGCCCAATGAGCAGTTCTTC.

This clonotype was counted between two and nine times. This chain joins TRBV6-1 and TRBJ1-2, with D possibly TRBD1 on 5 matching bases. The CDR3 totals 12 residues. V was clipped by 8 bases and J by 4 bases, with 11 bases between them. Germline V gene sequence: CDR1 MNHNS, CDR2 SASEGT. CDR3: CASGGVFYGYTF. The CDR3 nucleotides read TGTGCCAGCGGAGGGGTTTTCTATGGCTACACCTTC.

V usage is TRBV4-1 and J usage is TRBJ2-3; D might be TRBD1 (6 bases). Trimming removed 0 bases at V and 1 base at J, with 11 bases between. The CDR3 is 16 residues long. Germline loops: CDR1 MGHRA, CDR2 YSYEKL. This chain's CDR3 is CASSQDRAGGTDTQYF. The DNA of the CDR3 is TGCGCCAGCAGCCAAGATCGGGCAGGGGGCACAGATACGCAGTATTTT.

V and J are TRBV5-1 and TRBJ1-3; the D gene is possibly TRBD1 (5 bases). With 0 bases removed from V and 2 bases from J, the gap between germline ends came to 9 bases. The germline V gene encodes CDR1 SGHRS and CDR2 YFSETQ. The length of the CDR3 is 15 residues. The CDR3 nucleotides are TGCGCCAGCAGCTTGGACAGGAGGCCTGGAAACACCATATATTTT. It is translated as CASSLDRRPGNTIYF. The full variable domain, completed using reference TRBV5-1 and TRBJ1-3, is KAGVTQTPRYLIKTRGQQVTLSCSPISGHRSVSWYQQTPGQGLQFLFEYFSETQRNKGNFPGRFSGRQFSNSRSEMNVSTLELGDSALYLCASSLDRRPGNTIYFGEGSWLTVV.

This chain uses TRBV6-2 or TRBV6-3 with TRBJ2-1; TRBD2 agrees at 12 bases. The trim removed 1 base at V and 0 bases at J, leaving 10 bases unmatched. The germline gives CDR1 MNHEY, CDR2 SVGEGT. The CDR3 runs 20 residues. The CDR3 bases are TGTGCCAGCAGTTACTTAAAAGGACTAGCGGGACTCCGCTCCTACAATGAGCAGTTCTTC. This gives the protein CASSYLKGLAGLRSYNEQFF.

V usage is TRBV3-1 and J usage is TRBJ1-3, with D unresolved. The CDR3 sequence is 13 residues long. Germline V gene data show CDR1 as LGHDT and CDR2 as YNNKEL (reference sequence). The V end was cut by 0 bases, the J end by 7 bases, with 7 bases between. As DNA, the CDR3 is TGTGCCAGCAGCCAAGAACAGAGGAACACCATATATTTT. Its translation: CASSQEQRNTIYF.

Only a few counts were recorded for this clonotype. The chain has TRBV5-4 and TRBJ2-2, with D unclear. In germline, CDR1 is SGHNT, CDR2 YYREEE (reference sequence). This CDR3 comprises 14 residues. V dropped 1 base and J dropped 0 bases, with 4 bases sitting between them. The CDR3 spells CASSLRSNTGELFF. The CDR3 DNA follows: TGTGCCAGCAGCTTGAGGTCGAACACCGGGGAGCTGTTTTTT.

This clonotype was observed once. The chain employs TRBV12-3 or TRBV12-4 and TRBJ2-2; D gene unclear. Trimming stripped 2 bases from V and 6 bases from J, with 10 bases between. The CDR3 is 14 residues long. The CDR3 region has the DNA TGTGCCAGCAGTTTATATGGTCATCCCGGGGAGCTGTTTTTT. Its protein product is CASSLYGHPGELFF.

The CDR3 DNA reads TGTGCCAGCAGCCCCACAGGACTCTATGGCTACACCTTC. Protein: CASSPTGLYGYTF. The chain has TRBV27 and TRBJ1-2, with a weak D call TRBD1 (5 bases). Trimming took 6 bases from V and 4 from J, leaving 12 bases between them. The CDR3 has 13 residues. In germline, CDR1 is MNHEY, CDR2 SMNVEV (reference sequence).

The V call is TRBV20-1, the J call TRBJ2-7, with D perhaps matching TRBD1 or TRBD2 (5 bases each). From germline, CDR1 is DFQATT and CDR2 SNEGSKA (reference sequence). V shed 0 bases and J shed 2 bases, with 14 bases lying between them. The CDR3 is made up of 15 amino acids. This CDR3 is CSARDGDREPYEQYF. In DNA, the CDR3 is TGCAGTGCTAGAGATGGGGACCGAGAGCCCTACGAGCAGTACTTC.

With regard to this clonotype: It is likely a read error, because the conserved phenylalanine at the end of the CDR3 is missing. This sequence joins TRBV2 and TRBJ1-1; maybe TRBD1 (6 bases). The CDR3 is 13 residues long. V lost 6 bases to trimming and J lost 1 base, with 9 bases between them. Germline values: CDR1 SNHLY, CDR2 FYNNEI. This CDR3 is CASRGAENTEAFL. CDR3 nucleotide sequence: TGTGCCAGCAGGGGGGCCGAGAACACTGAAGCTTTCCTT.

CDR3 in amino acids: CASGLVGYTEAFF. CDR3 DNA: TGTGCCAGCGGGCTGGTTGGTTACACTGAAGCTTTCTTT. The chain carries TRBV27 and TRBJ1-1; D not certain. The CDR3 is 13 residues long. The germline V and J ends were trimmed by 8 bases and 3 bases, with 13 bases remaining between them. CDR1 and CDR2 from the germline V gene are MNHEY and SMNVEV (reference sequence).

The gene calls are TRBV20-1 and TRBJ1-2, with D hard to call. Germline V gene lookup returns CDR1 DFQATT and CDR2 SNEGSKA (reference sequence). The CDR3 runs 14 residues. The V gene lost 0 bases and the J gene lost 0 bases, with 8 bases spanning the gap. CDR3 nucleotides: TGCAGTGCTAGAGACCGGTCCGCTAACTATGGCTACACCTTC. This sequence encodes CSARDRSANYGYTF.

The chain combines TRBV19 with TRBJ1-2; the D is unclear. With 4 bases removed from V and 6 bases from J, the gap between germline ends came to 18 bases. The CDR3 runs to 15 residues. In germline, CDR1 is LNHDA, CDR2 SQIVND (reference sequence). CDR3 coding DNA: TGTGCCAGTAGTACAGCCCTGGTGTTCGGGCATGGCTACACCTTC. Protein product: CASSTALVFGHGYTF.

V usage is TRBV5-4 and J usage is TRBJ2-1; weak D call: TRBD1 (5 bases). The CDR3 is 15 amino acids. CDR1 SGHNT and CDR2 YYREEE come from the germline V gene (reference sequence). V was pared by 0 bases and J by 5 bases, with 12 bases between. The CDR3 DNA follows: TGTGCCAGCAGCTTGGATCAGGGTCGAAACAATGAGCAGTTCTTC. It codes for CASSLDQGRNNEQFF.

The rearrangement joins TRBV29-1 to TRBJ2-2; D not resolved. V dropped 2 bases and J dropped 1 base, with 14 bases sitting between them. Germline values: CDR1 SQVTM, CDR2 ANQGSEA. The CDR3 consists of 16 residues. The CDR3 is CSVEIGGGVNTGELFF. CDR3 in DNA: TGCAGCGTTGAAATAGGCGGCGGAGTGAACACCGGGGAGCTGTTTTTT.